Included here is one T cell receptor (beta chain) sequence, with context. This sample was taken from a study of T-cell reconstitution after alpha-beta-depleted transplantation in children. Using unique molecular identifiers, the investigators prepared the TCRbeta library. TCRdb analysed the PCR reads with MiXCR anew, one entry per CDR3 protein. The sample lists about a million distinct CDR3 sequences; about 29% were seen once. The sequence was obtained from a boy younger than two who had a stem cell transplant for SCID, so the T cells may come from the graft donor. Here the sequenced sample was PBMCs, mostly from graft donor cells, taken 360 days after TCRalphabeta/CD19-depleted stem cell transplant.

CDR3 sequence (DNA): TGTGCCAGCAGCAAGACAGGGCGCAATGAAAAACTGTTTTTT. It specifies CASSKTGRNEKLFF. The V gene is TRBV7-9, the J gene TRBJ1-4, with 7 bases identical to TRBD1. Germline values: CDR1 SEHNR, CDR2 FQNEAQ (reference sequence). There are 14 residues in the CDR3. V trimming: 5 bases; J trimming: 5 bases; junction bases outside the gene matches: 5.